These 9 T cell receptor beta chains were sequenced from one sample in a study of siplizumab effects on memory and regulatory T cells. Generated by immunoSEQ multiplex PCR, the TCRdb table keeps only in-frame clones and is missing some. The sample shows tens of thousands of clones, around 94% of them seen only once. The sequencing sample was made of non-Treg CD4+ T cells sorted from blood. These receptors all stem from a human donor in good health.

The rearrangement uses TRBV5-6 and TRBJ2-3, with no clear D. V was pared by 0 bases and J by 3 bases, with 11 bases between. The CDR3 spans 15 residues. CDR1 SGHDT and CDR2 YYEEEE come from the germline V gene. CDR3 DNA sequence: TGTGCCAGCAGCTTGGGCCCCATCCCTACAGATACGCAGTATTTT. Translated: CASSLGPIPTDTQYF.

This chain connects TRBV4-1 to TRBJ1-1; D not certain. The germline V gene has CDR1 MGHRA and CDR2 YSYEKL. The ends were cut back, 2 bases at V and 1 base at J, with 5 bases in the middle. This CDR3 is built from 13 residues. The DNA for the CDR3 is TGCGCCAGCAGCCAACTCCGGAACACTGAAGCTTTCTTT. Amino acids: CASSQLRNTEAFF.

V is TRBV5-1 and J is TRBJ2-7; a weak D match, TRBD1 (6 bases). This CDR3 spans 13 amino acids. The germline CDR1 and CDR2 sequences are SGHRS and YFSETQ. V shed 0 bases and J shed 6 bases, with 10 bases lying between them. The CDR3 spells CASSLDRVGEQYF. CDR3 nucleotide sequence: TGCGCCAGCAGCTTGGACAGGGTGGGCGAGCAGTACTTC.

The J gene is TRBJ2-2, the V gene TRBV5-1; D remains ambiguous. This CDR3 comprises 14 residues. Germline V gives CDR1 SGHRS, CDR2 YFSETQ. The ends were cut back, 1 base at V and 0 bases at J, with 4 bases in the middle. CDR3 nucleotides: TGCGCCAGCAGCTTGAGTGCGAACACCGGGGAGCTGTTTTTT. This translates into CASSLSANTGELFF.

The J gene is TRBJ1-2, the V gene TRBV6-5; no firm D call. With 6 bases removed from V and 7 bases from J, the gap between germline ends came to 9 bases. Looked up from germline, CDR1 is MNHEY and CDR2 is SVGAGI. This CDR3 is built from 11 residues. The chain's CDR3 is CASRSGSGYTF. The CDR3 DNA reads TGTGCCAGCAGGTCTGGCAGTGGCTACACCTTC.

The chain couples TRBV7-2 to TRBJ2-5; the D gene is possibly TRBD2 (6 bases). This CDR3 comprises 14 residues. Germline CDR1 reads SGHTA; CDR2 reads FQGNSA. V was trimmed by 4 bases and J by 4 bases, leaving 13 bases between them. The CDR3 loop reads CASSSGLPGETQYF. The DNA of the CDR3 is TGTGCCAGCAGCTCGGGACTTCCCGGAGAGACCCAGTACTTC.

The chain carries TRBV5-4 and TRBJ2-6; D is unresolved. Trimming took 1 base from V and 0 from J, leaving 8 bases between them. Looked up from germline, CDR1 is SGHNT and CDR2 is YYREEE (reference sequence). The CDR3 has 16 residues. The CDR3 is CASSLLGGSGANVLTF. The CDR3, as DNA: TGTGCCAGCAGCTTGTTGGGCGGCTCTGGGGCCAACGTCCTGACTTTC.

The rearrangement joins TRBV4-1 to TRBJ2-3; tentative D call: TRBD2 (5 bases). The V gene lost 4 bases and the J gene lost 0 bases, with 11 bases spanning the gap. Germline V CDR1 and CDR2: MGHRA, YSYEKL. The length of the CDR3 is 15 residues. The CDR3 bases are TGCGCCAGCAGCCGTCTAGCAGTTAGCACAGATACGCAGTATTTT. It specifies CASSRLAVSTDTQYF.

The chain links TRBV28 to TRBJ1-1; 7 bases agree with TRBD1. From germline, CDR1 is MDHEN and CDR2 SYDVKM. V shed 8 bases and J 2 bases; nucleotides not matched to a gene: 5. This CDR3 is built from 13 residues. The DNA of the CDR3 is TGTGCCAGCTACAGGGGAATTAACACTGAAGCTTTCTTT. This encodes CASYRGINTEAFF.